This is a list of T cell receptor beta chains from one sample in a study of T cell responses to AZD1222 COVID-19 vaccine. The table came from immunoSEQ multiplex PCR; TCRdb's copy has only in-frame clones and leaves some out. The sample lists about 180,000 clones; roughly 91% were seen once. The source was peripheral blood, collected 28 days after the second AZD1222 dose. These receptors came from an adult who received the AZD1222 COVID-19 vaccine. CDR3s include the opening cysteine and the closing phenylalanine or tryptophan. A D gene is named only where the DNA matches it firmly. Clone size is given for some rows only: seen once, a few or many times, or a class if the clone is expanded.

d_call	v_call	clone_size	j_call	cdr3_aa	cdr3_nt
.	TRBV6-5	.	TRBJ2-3	CASSYNRATDTQYF	TGTGCCAGCAGTTACAACAGGGCCACAGATACGCAGTATTTT
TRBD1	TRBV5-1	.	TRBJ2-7	CASSLADWTGRLYEQYF	TGCGCCAGCAGCTTGGCCGATTGGACAGGCAGGCTCTACGAGCAGTACTTC
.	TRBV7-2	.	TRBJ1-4	CASSLSPPGQSTNEKLFF	TGTGCCAGCAGCCTCTCCCCTCCCGGACAGTCAACTAATGAAAAACTGTTTTTT
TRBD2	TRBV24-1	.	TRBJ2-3	CATSEARFGGADTQYF	TGTGCCACCAGTGAAGCCCGATTCGGGGGGGCAGATACGCAGTATTTT
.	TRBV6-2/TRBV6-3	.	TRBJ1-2	CASSYPTGSGYTF	TGTGCCAGCAGTTACCCCACAGGGTCTGGCTACACCTTC
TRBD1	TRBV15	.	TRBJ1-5	CATSSGQGHQPQHF	TGTGCCACCAGCAGTGGACAGGGACATCAGCCCCAGCATTTT
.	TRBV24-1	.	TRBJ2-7	CAPFGFAERSYEQYF	TGTGCCCCCTTTGGTTTCGCGGAGCGGAGCTACGAGCAGTACTTC
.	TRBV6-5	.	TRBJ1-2	CASGADRSGYTF	TGTGCCAGCGGGGCCGACAGGTCTGGCTACACCTTC
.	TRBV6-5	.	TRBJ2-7	CASSPPTQGHEQYF	TGTGCCAGCAGCCCCCCGACGCAGGGACACGAGCAGTACTTC
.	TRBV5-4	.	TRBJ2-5	CASSLDGGQETQYF	TGTGCCAGCAGCTTGGACGGGGGCCAAGAGACCCAGTACTTC
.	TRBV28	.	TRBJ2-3	CASSLGSSTDTQYF	TGTGCCAGCAGTTTGGGGTCTAGCACAGATACGCAGTATTTT
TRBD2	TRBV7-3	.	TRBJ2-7	CASSPGTSSHEQYF	TGTGCCAGCAGCCCTGGGACTAGCAGCCACGAGCAGTACTTC
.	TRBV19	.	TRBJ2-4	CASSIEGGNIQYF	TGTGCCAGTAGTATAGAAGGCGGAAACATTCAGTACTTC
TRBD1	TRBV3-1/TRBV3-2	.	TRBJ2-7	CASSQDGGTGGGEQYF	TGTGCCAGCAGCCAAGATGGAGGGACAGGGGGTGGCGAGCAGTACTTC
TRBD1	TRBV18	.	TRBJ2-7	CASSPVRGRNEQYF	TGTGCCAGCTCACCAGTTAGGGGGCGGAACGAGCAGTACTTC
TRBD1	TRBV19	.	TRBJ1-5	CASSANRGRTQPQHF	TGTGCCAGTAGCGCAAACAGGGGGCGGACTCAGCCCCAGCATTTT
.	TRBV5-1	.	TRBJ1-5	CASSFSGQPQHF	TGCGCCAGCAGCTTTTCGGGCCAGCCCCAGCATTTT
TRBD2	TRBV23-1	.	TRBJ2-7	CASSLPGLAGNSYEQYF	TGCGCCAGCAGTCTCCCCGGACTAGCGGGGAACTCCTACGAGCAGTACTTC
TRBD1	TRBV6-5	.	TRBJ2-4	CASKGWTGDSNIQYF	TGTGCCAGCAAGGGATGGACAGGGGACTCAAACATTCAGTACTTC
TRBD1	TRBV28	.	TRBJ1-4	CASTPGQGSEKLFF	TGTGCCAGCACCCCGGGACAGGGGAGTGAAAAACTGTTTTTT
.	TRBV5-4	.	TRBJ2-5	CASSLAAGGGFGETQYF	TGTGCCAGCAGCTTGGCCGCAGGCGGGGGCTTCGGGGAGACCCAGTACTTC
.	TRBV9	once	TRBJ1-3	CASSAQHSAGNTIYF	TGTGCCAGCAGCGCCCAGCACAGCGCTGGAAACACCATATATTTT
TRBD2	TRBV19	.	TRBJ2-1	CASSILAVYNEQFF	TGTGCCAGTAGTATCCTAGCGGTTTACAATGAGCAGTTCTTC
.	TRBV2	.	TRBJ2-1	CASSLYPRGAHNEQFF	TGTGCCAGCAGTCTTTACCCCAGGGGGGCTCACAATGAGCAGTTCTTC
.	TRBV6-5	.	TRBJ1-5	CASSPQGSNQPQHF	TGTGCCAGCAGCCCACAGGGTAGCAATCAGCCCCAGCATTTT
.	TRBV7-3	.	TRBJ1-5	CASSLNGMEPQHF	TGTGCCAGCAGCTTAAATGGGATGGAGCCCCAGCATTTT
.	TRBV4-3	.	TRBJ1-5	CASSQDLVYSNQPQHF	TGCGCCAGCAGCCAAGATCTGGTCTATAGCAATCAGCCCCAGCATTTT
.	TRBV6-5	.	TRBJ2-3	CASSLFSTDTQYF	TGTGCCAGCAGCCTGTTTAGCACAGATACGCAGTATTTT
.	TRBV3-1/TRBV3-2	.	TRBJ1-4	CASSQGGSNEKLFF	TGTGCCAGCAGCCAAGGGGGGTCTAATGAAAAACTGTTTTTT
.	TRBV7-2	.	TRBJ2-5	CASSSRAELRETQYF	TGTGCCAGCAGCTCCAGGGCGGAGTTGAGAGAGACCCAGTACTTC
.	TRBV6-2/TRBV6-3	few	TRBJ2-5	CASSYGMGEPQETQYF	TGTGCCAGCAGTTACGGTATGGGAGAACCCCAAGAGACCCAGTACTTC
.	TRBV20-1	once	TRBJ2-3	CSASHTDTQYF	TGCAGTGCTTCACACACAGATACGCAGTATTTT
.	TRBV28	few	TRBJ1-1	CASSPSGPGRTEAFF	TGTGCCAGCAGTCCTTCAGGGCCAGGAAGGACTGAAGCTTTCTTT
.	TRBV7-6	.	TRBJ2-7	CASSFRGRYQDEQYF	TGTGCCAGCAGCTTCAGGGGCCGCTACCAGGACGAGCAGTACTTC
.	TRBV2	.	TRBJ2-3	CASSRTATTDTQYF	TGTGCCAGCAGTCGGACAGCCACCACAGATACGCAGTATTTT
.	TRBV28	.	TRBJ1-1	CASSSQENTEAFF	TGTGCCAGCAGTTCGCAGGAGAACACTGAAGCTTTCTTT
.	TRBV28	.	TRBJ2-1	CASSSLAGNTLNEQFF	TGTGCCAGCAGTTCGTTAGCCGGGAATACCCTTAATGAGCAGTTCTTC
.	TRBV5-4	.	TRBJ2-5	CAGGKGAETQYF	TGTGCCGGAGGGAAGGGGGCGGAGACCCAGTACTTC